Sequencing of this TCR beta chain was carried out in a study of graft-versus-host responses after intestinal transplantation. The wider study: Multivisceral, liver-intestinal, or isolated intestinal transplants were given to recipients.

Sequenced by immunoSEQ multiplex PCR; TCRdb stores in-frame clones only, minus some. The profile shows under 30,000 clones, 80% to 90% of them singletons. The V and J ends lost 4 bases and 1 base respectively, with 5 bases between them. This CDR3 region has 12 residues. Germline V gene sequence: CDR1 SGHNT, CDR2 YYREEE (reference sequence). This clone was detected only once. This sequence was found in a human patient who received an intestinal transplant, so some T cells may come from the graft donor. This chain joins TRBV5-4 and TRBJ1-1; D call uncertain. Sequences were derived from PBMCs, sampled roughly 68 weeks after intestinal transplant. The CDR3 here is CASSPENTEAFF. DNA for the CDR3: TGTGCCAGCAGCCCGGAGAACACTGAAGCTTTCTTT.